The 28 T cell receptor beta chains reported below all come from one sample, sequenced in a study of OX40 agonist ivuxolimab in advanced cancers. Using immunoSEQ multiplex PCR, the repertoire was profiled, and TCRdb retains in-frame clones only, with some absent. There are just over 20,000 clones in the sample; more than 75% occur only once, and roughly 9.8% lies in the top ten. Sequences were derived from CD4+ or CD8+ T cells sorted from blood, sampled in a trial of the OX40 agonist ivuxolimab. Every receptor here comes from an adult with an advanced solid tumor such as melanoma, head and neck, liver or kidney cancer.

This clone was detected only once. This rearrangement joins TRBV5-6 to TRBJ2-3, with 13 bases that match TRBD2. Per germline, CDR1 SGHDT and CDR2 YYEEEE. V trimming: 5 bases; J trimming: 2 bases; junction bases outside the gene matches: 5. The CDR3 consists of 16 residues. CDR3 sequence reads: CASRPGLAGYTDTQYF. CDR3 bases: TGTGCCAGCAGGCCGGGACTAGCGGGGTACACAGATACGCAGTATTTT.

The CDR3 DNA is TGCGCCAGCAGGGGTCCAGGACAGGTGGGAAGCGGAGCCAAAAACATTCAGTACTTC. It is translated as CASRGPGQVGSGAKNIQYF. The chain has TRBV10-2 and TRBJ2-4; 7 nucleotides align to TRBD1. Germline V lookup: CDR1 WSHSY, CDR2 SAAADI. Losses at the gene ends were 6 bases for V and 0 bases for J; bases not matched to a gene: 17. The CDR3 has 19 amino acids.

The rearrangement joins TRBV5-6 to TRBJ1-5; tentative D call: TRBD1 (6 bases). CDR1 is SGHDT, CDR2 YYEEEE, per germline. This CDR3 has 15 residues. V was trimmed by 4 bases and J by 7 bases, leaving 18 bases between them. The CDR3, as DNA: TGTGCCAGCAGCATGGGGTACAGGGTCGGACAGCCCCAGCATTTT. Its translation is CASSMGYRVGQPQHF.

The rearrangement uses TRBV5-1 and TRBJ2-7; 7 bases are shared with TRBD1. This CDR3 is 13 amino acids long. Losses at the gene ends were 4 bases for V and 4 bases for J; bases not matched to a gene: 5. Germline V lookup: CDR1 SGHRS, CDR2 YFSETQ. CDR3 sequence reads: CASSRDRDYEQYF. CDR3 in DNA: TGCGCCAGCAGCAGGGACAGAGATTACGAGCAGTACTTC.

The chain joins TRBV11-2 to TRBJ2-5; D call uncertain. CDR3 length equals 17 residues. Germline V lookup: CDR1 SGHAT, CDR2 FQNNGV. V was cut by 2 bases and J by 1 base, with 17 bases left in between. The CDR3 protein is CASSLTGGRHIQETQYF. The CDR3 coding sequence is TGTGCCAGCAGCTTAACTGGCGGCAGACATATCCAAGAGACCCAGTACTTC.

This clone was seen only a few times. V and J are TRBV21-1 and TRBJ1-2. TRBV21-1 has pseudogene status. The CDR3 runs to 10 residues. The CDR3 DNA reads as TGTGCCAGCAGCAATATAGGCTACACCTTC. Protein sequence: CASSNIGYTF.

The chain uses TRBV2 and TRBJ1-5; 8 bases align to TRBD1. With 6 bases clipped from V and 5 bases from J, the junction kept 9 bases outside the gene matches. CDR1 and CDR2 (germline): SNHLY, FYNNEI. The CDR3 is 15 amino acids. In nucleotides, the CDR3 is TGTGCCAGCAGACGTCGACAGGGGAGGGATCAGCCCCAGCATTTT. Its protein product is CASRRRQGRDQPQHF.

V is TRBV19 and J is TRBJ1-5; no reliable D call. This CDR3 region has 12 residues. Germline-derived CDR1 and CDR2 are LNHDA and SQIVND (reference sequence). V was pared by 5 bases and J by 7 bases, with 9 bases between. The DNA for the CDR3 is TGTGCCAGTAGTCCGGACGGGCAGCCCCAGCATTTT. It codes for CASSPDGQPQHF.

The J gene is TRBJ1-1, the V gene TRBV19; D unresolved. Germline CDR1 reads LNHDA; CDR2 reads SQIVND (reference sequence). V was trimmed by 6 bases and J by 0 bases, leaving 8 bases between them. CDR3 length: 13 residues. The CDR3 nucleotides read TGTGCCAGTAGGAAGGCAATGAACACTGAAGCTTTCTTT. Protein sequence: CASRKAMNTEAFF.

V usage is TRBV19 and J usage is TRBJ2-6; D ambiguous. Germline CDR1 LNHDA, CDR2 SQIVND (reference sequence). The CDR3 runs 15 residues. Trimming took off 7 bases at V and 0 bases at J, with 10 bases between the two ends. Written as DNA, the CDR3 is TGTGCCAGTAACAGACTCAGCTCTGGGGCCAACGTCCTGACTTTC. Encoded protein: CASNRLSSGANVLTF.

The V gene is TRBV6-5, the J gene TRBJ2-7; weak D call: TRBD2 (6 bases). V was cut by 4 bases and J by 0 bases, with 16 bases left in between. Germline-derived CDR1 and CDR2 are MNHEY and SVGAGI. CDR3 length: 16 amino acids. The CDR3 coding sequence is TGTGCCAGCAGTTTTTCACCGGTGGGGGGCTCCTACGAGCAGTACTTC. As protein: CASSFSPVGGSYEQYF.

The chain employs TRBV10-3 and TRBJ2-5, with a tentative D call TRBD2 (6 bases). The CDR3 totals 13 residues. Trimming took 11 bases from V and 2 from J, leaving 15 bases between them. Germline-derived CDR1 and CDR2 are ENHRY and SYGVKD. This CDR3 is CASQLAGQETQYF. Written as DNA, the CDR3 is TGTGCCTCCCAATTGGCGGGGCAAGAGACCCAGTACTTC.

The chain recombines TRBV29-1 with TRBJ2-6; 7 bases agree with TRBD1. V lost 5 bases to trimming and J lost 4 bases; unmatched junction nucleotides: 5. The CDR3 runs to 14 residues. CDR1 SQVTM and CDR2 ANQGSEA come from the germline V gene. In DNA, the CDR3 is TGCAGCGTTCTTGACAGGGCCGGGGCCAACGTCCTGACTTTC. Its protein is CSVLDRAGANVLTF.

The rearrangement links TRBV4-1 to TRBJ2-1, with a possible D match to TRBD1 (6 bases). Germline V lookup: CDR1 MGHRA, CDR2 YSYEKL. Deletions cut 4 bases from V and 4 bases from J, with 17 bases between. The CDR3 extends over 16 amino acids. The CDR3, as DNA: TGCGCCAGCAGCCCAGGGGCAGGGAGTGCGTACAATGAGCAGTTCTTC. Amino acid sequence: CASSPGAGSAYNEQFF.

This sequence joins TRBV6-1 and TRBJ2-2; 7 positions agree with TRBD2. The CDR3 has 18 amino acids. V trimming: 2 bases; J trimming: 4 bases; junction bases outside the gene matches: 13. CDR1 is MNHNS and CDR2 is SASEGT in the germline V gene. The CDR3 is CASSEPGRGVRGTGELFF. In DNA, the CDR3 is TGTGCCAGCAGTGAACCGGGACGGGGGGTCCGTGGCACCGGGGAGCTGTTTTTT.

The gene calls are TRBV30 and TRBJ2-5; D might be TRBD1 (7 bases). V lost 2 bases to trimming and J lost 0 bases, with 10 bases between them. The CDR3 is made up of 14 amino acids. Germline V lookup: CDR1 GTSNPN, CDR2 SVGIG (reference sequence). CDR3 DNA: TGTGCCTGGAGTCCAGGGGGGTACCAAGAGACCCAGTACTTC. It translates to CAWSPGGYQETQYF. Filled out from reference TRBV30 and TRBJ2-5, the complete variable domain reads SQTIHQWPATLVQPVGSPLSLECTVEGTSNPNLYWYRQAAGRGLQLLFYSVGIGQISSEVPQNLSASRPQDRQFILSSKKLLLSDSGFYLCAWSPGGYQETQYFGPGTRLLVL.

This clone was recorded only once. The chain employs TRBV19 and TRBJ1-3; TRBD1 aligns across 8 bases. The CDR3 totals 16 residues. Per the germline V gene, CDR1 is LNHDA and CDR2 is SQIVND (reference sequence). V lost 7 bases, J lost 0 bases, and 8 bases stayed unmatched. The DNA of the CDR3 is TGTGCCAGTAAAACGGGACAGGCGAGCTCTGGAAACACCATATATTTT. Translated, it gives CASKTGQASSGNTIYF.

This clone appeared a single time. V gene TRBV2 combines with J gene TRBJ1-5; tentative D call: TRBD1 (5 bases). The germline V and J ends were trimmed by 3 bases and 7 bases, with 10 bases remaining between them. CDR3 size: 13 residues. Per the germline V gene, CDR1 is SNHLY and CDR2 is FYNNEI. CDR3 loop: CASSDQGEQPQHF. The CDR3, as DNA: TGTGCCAGCAGTGATCAGGGAGAACAGCCCCAGCATTTT.

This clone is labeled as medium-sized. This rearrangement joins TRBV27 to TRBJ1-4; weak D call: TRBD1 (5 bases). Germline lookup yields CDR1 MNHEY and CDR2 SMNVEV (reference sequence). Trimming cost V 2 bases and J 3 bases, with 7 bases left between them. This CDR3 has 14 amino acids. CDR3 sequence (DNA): TGTGCCAGCAGTTTACAGGGTTCTAATGAAAAACTGTTTTTT. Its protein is CASSLQGSNEKLFF.

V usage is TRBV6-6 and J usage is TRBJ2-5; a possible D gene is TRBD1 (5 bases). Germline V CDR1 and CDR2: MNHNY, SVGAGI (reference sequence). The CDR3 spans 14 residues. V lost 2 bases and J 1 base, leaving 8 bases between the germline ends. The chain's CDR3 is CASSYGAVQETQYF. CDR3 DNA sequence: TGTGCCAGCAGTTACGGGGCGGTCCAAGAGACCCAGTACTTC.

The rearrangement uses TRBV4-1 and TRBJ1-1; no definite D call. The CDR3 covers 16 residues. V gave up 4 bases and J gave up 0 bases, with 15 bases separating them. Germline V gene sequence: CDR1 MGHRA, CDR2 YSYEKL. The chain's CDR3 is CASSRLLGRMNTEAFF. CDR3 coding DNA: TGCGCCAGCAGCCGCCTCCTCGGACGGATGAACACTGAAGCTTTCTTT.

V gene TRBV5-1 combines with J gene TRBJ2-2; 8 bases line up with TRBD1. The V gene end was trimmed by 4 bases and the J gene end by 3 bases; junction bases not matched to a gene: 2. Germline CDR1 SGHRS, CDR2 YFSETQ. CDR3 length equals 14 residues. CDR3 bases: TGCGCCAGCAGCAAACAGGGGGACACCGGGGAGCTGTTTTTT. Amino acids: CASSKQGDTGELFF.

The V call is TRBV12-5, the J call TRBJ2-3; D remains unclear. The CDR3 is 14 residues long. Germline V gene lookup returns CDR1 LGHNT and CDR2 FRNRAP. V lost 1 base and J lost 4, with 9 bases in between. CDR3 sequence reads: CASGLAYFPDTQYF. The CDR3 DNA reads TGTGCTAGTGGTTTGGCCTACTTTCCAGATACGCAGTATTTT.

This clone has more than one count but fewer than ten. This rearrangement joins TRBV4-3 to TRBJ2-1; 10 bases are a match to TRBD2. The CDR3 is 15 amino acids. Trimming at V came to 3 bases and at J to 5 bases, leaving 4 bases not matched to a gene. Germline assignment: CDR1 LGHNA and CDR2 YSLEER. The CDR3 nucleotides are TGCGCCAGCAGCCAGAGGACTAGCGGAAACAATGAGCAGTTCTTC. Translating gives CASSQRTSGNNEQFF.

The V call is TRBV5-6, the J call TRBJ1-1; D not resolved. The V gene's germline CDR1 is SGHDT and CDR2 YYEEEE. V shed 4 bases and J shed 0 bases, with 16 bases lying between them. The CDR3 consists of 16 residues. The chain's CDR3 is CASSPLAGGMNTEAFF. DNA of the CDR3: TGTGCCAGCAGCCCCCTGGCGGGTGGAATGAACACTGAAGCTTTCTTT.

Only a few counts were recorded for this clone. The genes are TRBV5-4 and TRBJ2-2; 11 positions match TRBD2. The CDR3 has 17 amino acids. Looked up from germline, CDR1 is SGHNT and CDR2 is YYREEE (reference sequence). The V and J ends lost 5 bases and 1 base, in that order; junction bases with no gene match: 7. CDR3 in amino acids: CASRQGLAGGNTGELFF. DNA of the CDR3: TGTGCCAGCAGACAAGGGCTAGCGGGGGGGAACACCGGGGAGCTGTTTTTT.

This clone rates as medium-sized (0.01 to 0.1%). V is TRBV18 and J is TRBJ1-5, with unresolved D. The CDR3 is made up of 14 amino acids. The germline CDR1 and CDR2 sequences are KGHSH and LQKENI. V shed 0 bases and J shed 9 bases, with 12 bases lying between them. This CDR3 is CASSPPGPTGPQHF. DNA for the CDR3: TGTGCCAGCTCACCACCTGGGCCGACTGGGCCCCAGCATTTT.

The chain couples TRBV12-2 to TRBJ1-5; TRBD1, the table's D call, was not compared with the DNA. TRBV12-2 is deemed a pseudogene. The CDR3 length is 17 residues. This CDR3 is CASRLPNPGGHNQPQHF. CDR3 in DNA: TGTGCAAGTCGCTTACCCAATCCAGGGGGACACAATCAGCCCCAGCATTTT.